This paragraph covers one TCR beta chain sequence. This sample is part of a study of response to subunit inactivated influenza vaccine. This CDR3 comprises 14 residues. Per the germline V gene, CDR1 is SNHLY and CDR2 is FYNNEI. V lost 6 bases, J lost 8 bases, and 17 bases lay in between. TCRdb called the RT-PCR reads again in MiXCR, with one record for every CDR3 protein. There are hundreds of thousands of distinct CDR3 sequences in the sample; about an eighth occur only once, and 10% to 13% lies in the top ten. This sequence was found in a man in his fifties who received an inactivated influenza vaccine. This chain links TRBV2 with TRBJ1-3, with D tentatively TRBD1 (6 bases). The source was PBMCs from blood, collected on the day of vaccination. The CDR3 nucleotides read TGTGCCAGCAGACCGGGACACCTAGCTCACACCATATATTTT. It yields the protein CASRPGHLAHTIYF. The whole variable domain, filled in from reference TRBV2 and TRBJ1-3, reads EPEVTQTPSHQVTQMGQEVILRCVPISNHLYFYWYRQILGQKVEFLVSFYNNEISEKSEIFDDQFSVERPDGSNFTLKIRSTKLEDSAMYFCASRPGHLAHTIYFGEGSWLTVV.